A single sample gave rise to the 22 T cell receptor beta chains below, sequenced in a study of a mutant IDH1 vaccine in newly diagnosed glioma. Noted time point: week 5, during vaccination. A single vaccine dose contained 300 ug of mutant IDH1 20-mer peptide, and topical imiquimod was used with it. Antigens for these TCRs are unknown. The repertoire was sequenced with immunoSEQ multiplex PCR; TCRdb's copy has only in-frame clones and lacks some. The sample carries 50,000 or so clones, around 80% recorded once. The material was PBMCs, obtained from a glioma patient whose treatment included an IDH1 peptide vaccine. These receptors came from a woman aged 40 to 50 with glioma.

The gene calls are TRBV4-1 and TRBJ1-2, with D perhaps TRBD1 (5 bases). V lost 2 bases to trimming and J lost 0 bases, with 10 bases between them. Germline values: CDR1 MGHRA, CDR2 YSYEKL. This CDR3 spans 15 amino acids. The CDR3 spells CASSQLGGSNYGYTF. In DNA, the CDR3 is TGCGCCAGCAGCCAATTGGGGGGTTCTAACTATGGCTACACCTTC.

The chain carries TRBV10-2 and TRBJ1-2; perhaps TRBD1 as D (6 bases). This CDR3 region has 16 residues. V lost 2 bases, J lost 2 bases, and 15 bases lay in between. Looked up from germline, CDR1 is WSHSY and CDR2 is SAAADI. CDR3 in amino acids: CASSEAGGGGNYGYTF. Written as DNA, the CDR3 is TGCGCCAGCAGTGAGGCCGGGGGCGGAGGAAACTATGGCTACACCTTC.

J is TRBJ2-7 and V is TRBV7-9; tentatively, D is TRBD2 (5 bases). The CDR3 runs to 13 residues. The germline V gene encodes CDR1 SEHNR and CDR2 FQNEAQ (reference sequence). V lost 10 bases to trimming and J lost 5 bases, with 18 bases between them. The DNA of the CDR3 is TGTGCCACTAGCATGGTAGGTGCCCACGAGCAGTACTTC. As protein: CATSMVGAHEQYF.

The chain combines TRBV19 with TRBJ1-3; D is unresolved. The CDR3 spans 15 residues. V was shortened by 9 bases and J by 0 bases, with 15 bases between the two germline ends. The V gene's germline CDR1 is LNHDA and CDR2 SQIVND (reference sequence). CDR3 in DNA: TGTGCCAGCCTTCCCGGCGGGAACTCTGGAAACACCATATATTTT. Encoded protein: CASLPGGNSGNTIYF.

The chain couples TRBV4-3 to TRBJ2-7; TRBD1 matches 7 bases. This CDR3 has 15 amino acids. Germline assignment: CDR1 LGHNA and CDR2 YSLEER. J was trimmed by 3 bases and V by 3 bases; bases with no gene match: 8. The CDR3: CASSQGTEGFYEQYF. The CDR3, as DNA: TGCGCCAGCAGCCAGGGGACAGAAGGTTTCTACGAGCAGTACTTC.

J is TRBJ1-1 and V is TRBV10-1, with D unresolved. The ends were cut back, 2 bases at V and 0 bases at J, with 4 bases in the middle. CDR1 is WNHNN, CDR2 SYGVQD, per germline (reference sequence). The CDR3 consists of 13 residues. The CDR3 region is CASSEKVNTEAFF. Written as DNA, the CDR3 is TGCGCCAGCAGTGAGAAGGTGAACACTGAAGCTTTCTTT.

The V gene is TRBV10-3, the J gene TRBJ1-2; D gene unclear. CDR1 is ENHRY, CDR2 SYGVKD, per germline. V was clipped by 11 bases and J by 12 bases, with 10 bases between them. CDR3 length equals 8 residues. CDR3 protein: CASGKDTF. CDR3 DNA: TGTGCCTCTGGGAAAGACACCTTC.

The genes are TRBV5-1 and TRBJ2-1; 8 nucleotides match TRBD2. Germline CDR1 and CDR2: SGHRS and YFSETQ. Germline trimming cut 4 bases from V and 9 bases from J; bases unmatched to any gene: 12. The CDR3 sequence is 15 residues long. CDR3 in amino acids: CASSPRGGGWSEQFF. The CDR3 region has the DNA TGCGCCAGCAGCCCACGGGGGGGCGGTTGGAGTGAGCAGTTCTTC. The full variable domain, rest sourced from reference TRBV5-1 and TRBJ2-1, is KAGVTQTPRYLIKTRGQQVTLSCSPISGHRSVSWYQQTPGQGLQFLFEYFSETQRNKGNFPGRFSGRQFSNSRSEMNVSTLELGDSALYLCASSPRGGGWSEQFFGPGTRLTVL.

This clone was found once. The rearrangement links TRBV7-2 to TRBJ1-3; D remains unclear. CDR1 and CDR2 (germline): SGHTA, FQGNSA. Trimming shortened V by 6 bases and J by 3 bases, and 9 bases separated the two germline ends. The CDR3 runs 13 residues. The CDR3 nucleotides read TGTGCCAGCAGTCCACGGAATGGAAACACCATATATTTT. The encoded protein is CASSPRNGNTIYF.

J is TRBJ2-7 and V is TRBV2; 8 bases line up with TRBD1. The CDR3 totals 11 residues. With V trimmed by 8 bases and J by 9 bases, 6 bases remained unmatched. Germline values: CDR1 SNHLY, CDR2 FYNNEI. The CDR3 reads CASQDRVAQYF. Written as DNA, the CDR3 is TGTGCCAGCCAGGACAGGGTAGCGCAGTACTTC. Based on the CDR3 plus reference TRBV2 and TRBJ2-7, the full variable domain is EPEVTQTPSHQVTQMGQEVILRCVPISNHLYFYWYRQILGQKVEFLVSFYNNEISEKSEIFDDQFSVERPDGSNFTLKIRSTKLEDSAMYFCASQDRVAQYFGPGTRLTVT.

CDR3 nucleotides: TGTGCCTGGAGTGACCCTCGGGGGCCGATGTACAATGAGCAGTTCTTC. This gives the protein CAWSDPRGPMYNEQFF. The chain employs TRBV30 and TRBJ2-1; either TRBD1 or TRBD2 may supply D (6 bases each). The CDR3 is made up of 16 amino acids. Trimming stripped 1 base from V and 4 bases from J, with 17 bases between. The germline CDR1 and CDR2 sequences are GTSNPN and SVGIG (reference sequence).

V gene TRBV11-3 combines with J gene TRBJ1-3, with D hard to call. Trimming pared 2 bases from V and 6 bases from J, leaving 5 bases between. The CDR3 length is 12 residues. CDR1 is SGHNT and CDR2 is YENEEA in the germline V gene. CDR3 sequence: CASSLIVNTIYF. CDR3 coding DNA: TGTGCCAGCAGCTTAATAGTAAACACCATATATTTT.

The V gene is TRBV7-9, the J gene TRBJ2-4; TRBD1 aligns across 7 bases. The CDR3 is made up of 12 amino acids. The germline V gene encodes CDR1 SEHNR and CDR2 FQNEAQ (reference sequence). V shed 8 bases, J shed 7 bases, and the junction held 5 bases outside the gene matches. This CDR3 reads CASGQDGNIQYF. The DNA of the CDR3 is TGTGCCAGCGGACAGGATGGGAACATTCAGTACTTC.

V and J are TRBV5-6 and TRBJ2-5; D tentatively reads TRBD1 or TRBD2 (6 bases each). CDR1 SGHDT and CDR2 YYEEEE come from the germline V gene. V lost 7 bases, J lost 1 base, and 11 bases lay in between. The CDR3 totals 13 residues. The CDR3 DNA sequence: TGTGCCAGCGCCCGGGGGCCCCAAGAGACCCAGTACTTC. Amino acid sequence: CASARGPQETQYF.

This chain links TRBV7-2 with TRBJ1-3; TRBD1 agrees at 10 bases. V gave up 5 bases and J gave up 1 base; unmatched junction bases: 5. The CDR3 loop spans 16 amino acids. The V gene's germline CDR1 is SGHTA and CDR2 FQGNSA. The CDR3 is CASSIPGQGSGNTIYF. CDR3 in DNA: TGTGCCAGCAGCATTCCGGGACAGGGGTCTGGAAACACCATATATTTT. Supplemented by reference TRBV7-2 and TRBJ1-3, the full variable domain reads GAGVSQSPSNKVTEKGKDVELRCDPISGHTALYWYRQSLGQGLEFLIYFQGNSAPDKSGLPSDRFSAERTGGSVSTLTIQRTQQEDSAVYLCASSIPGQGSGNTIYFGEGSWLTVV.

V and J are TRBV6-6 and TRBJ1-4; 7 bases are a match to TRBD1. V lost 3 bases to trimming and J lost 4 bases; unmatched junction nucleotides: 8. The CDR3 runs to 16 residues. Germline-derived CDR1 and CDR2 are MNHNY and SVGAGI (reference sequence). The CDR3 sequence is CASSYPPGGYNEKLFF. The CDR3 DNA is TGTGCCAGCAGTTATCCTCCAGGGGGTTATAATGAAAAACTGTTTTTT.

The chain links TRBV7-2 to TRBJ2-7, with 7 bases lining up with TRBD2. CDR1 and CDR2 from the germline V gene are SGHTA and FQGNSA. This CDR3 region has 16 residues. V dropped 4 bases and J dropped 2; count of bases not matched to a gene: 11. The DNA of the CDR3 is TGTGCCAGCAGCTCTCCGACTAGCCCTTATCCCTACGAGCAGTACTTC. Translated, it gives CASSSPTSPYPYEQYF.

The chain has TRBV5-4 and TRBJ1-1, with 7 bases lining up with TRBD1. Germline V gene lookup returns CDR1 SGHNT and CDR2 YYREEE (reference sequence). Trimming took 1 base from V and 3 from J; bases not matched to a gene: 9. CDR3 size: 16 residues. CDR3 DNA sequence: TGTGCCAGCAGCTTGAGAGGCAGGGGGAACCACACTGAAGCTTTCTTT. It is translated as CASSLRGRGNHTEAFF. Variable domain in full (rest from reference TRBV5-4 and TRBJ1-1): ETGVTQSPTHLIKTRGQQVTLRCSSQSGHNTVSWYQQALGQGPQFIFQYYREEENGRGNFPPRFSGLQFPNYSSELNVNALELDDSALYLCASSLRGRGNHTEAFFGQGTRLTVV.

The chain employs TRBV27 and TRBJ1-1; no definite D call. Trimming cost V 5 bases and J 3 bases, with 10 bases left between them. There are 13 residues in the CDR3. CDR1 and CDR2 (germline): MNHEY, SMNVEV (reference sequence). The CDR3 loop reads CASSPTSHTEAFF. As DNA, the CDR3 is TGTGCCAGCAGTCCGACTAGTCACACTGAAGCTTTCTTT.

About this clone itself: This sample includes further DNA sequences coding for the same CDR3. This chain uses TRBV18 with TRBJ1-4, with TRBD1 as a possible D gene (5 bases). The CDR3 spans 13 residues. Germline-derived CDR1 and CDR2 are KGHSH and LQKENI. Trimming removed 6 bases from V and 4 bases from J, with 9 bases in between. CDR3 amino acids: CASSPDSNEKLFF. The CDR3 bases are TGTGCCAGCTCCCCAGACAGTAATGAAAAACTGTTTTTT.

The chain carries TRBV10-3 and TRBJ1-2; no firm D call. Trimming left V 3 bases short and J 3 bases short, with 14 bases between. Germline assignment: CDR1 ENHRY and CDR2 SYGVKD. The CDR3 has 15 residues. This CDR3 is CAISDPGPTDYGYTF. In nucleotides, the CDR3 is TGTGCCATCAGTGACCCGGGCCCTACCGACTATGGCTACACCTTC.

The chain recombines TRBV16 with TRBJ2-1, with TRBD2 matching 10 bases. CDR3 size: 15 residues. V lost 4 bases and J lost 12; bases outside the gene matches: 12. Per the germline V gene, CDR1 is KGHSY and CDR2 is FQNENV. In DNA form, the CDR3 reads TGTGCCAGCAGCCCGGGGCTAGCGGGGGCTTCGGGGCAGTTCTTC. This encodes CASSPGLAGASGQFF.